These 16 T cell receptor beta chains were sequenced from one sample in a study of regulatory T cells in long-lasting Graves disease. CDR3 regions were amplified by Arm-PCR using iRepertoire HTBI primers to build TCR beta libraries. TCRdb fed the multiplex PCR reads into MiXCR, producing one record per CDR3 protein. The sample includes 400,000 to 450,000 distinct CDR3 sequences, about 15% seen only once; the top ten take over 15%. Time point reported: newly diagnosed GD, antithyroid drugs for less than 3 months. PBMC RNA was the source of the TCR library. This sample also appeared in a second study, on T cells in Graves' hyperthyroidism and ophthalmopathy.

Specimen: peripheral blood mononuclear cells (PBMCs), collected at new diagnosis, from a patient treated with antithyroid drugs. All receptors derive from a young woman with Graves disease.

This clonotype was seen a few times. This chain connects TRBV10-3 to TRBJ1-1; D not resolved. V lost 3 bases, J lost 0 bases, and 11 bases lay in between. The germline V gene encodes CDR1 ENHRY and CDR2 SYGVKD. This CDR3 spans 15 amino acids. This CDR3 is CAISELGAVNTEAFF. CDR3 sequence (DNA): TGTGCCATCAGTGAATTGGGCGCGGTGAACACTGAAGCTTTCTTT.

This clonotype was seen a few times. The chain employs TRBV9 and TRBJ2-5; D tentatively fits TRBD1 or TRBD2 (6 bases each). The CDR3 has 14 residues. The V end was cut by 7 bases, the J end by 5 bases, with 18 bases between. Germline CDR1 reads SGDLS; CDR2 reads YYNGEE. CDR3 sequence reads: CASSGGGTMETQYF. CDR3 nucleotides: TGTGCCAGCTCAGGTGGCGGGACAATGGAGACCCAGTACTTC.

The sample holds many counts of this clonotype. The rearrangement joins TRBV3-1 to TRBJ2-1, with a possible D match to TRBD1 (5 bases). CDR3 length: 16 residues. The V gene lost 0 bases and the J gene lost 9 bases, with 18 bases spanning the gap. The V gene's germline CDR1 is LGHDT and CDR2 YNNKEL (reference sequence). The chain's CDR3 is CASSQDPTAPRGEQFF. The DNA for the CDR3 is TGTGCCAGCAGCCAAGACCCGACAGCCCCCCGAGGTGAGCAGTTCTTC.

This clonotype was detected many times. CDR3 loop: CAISYLQTSGRPDTQYF. The CDR3 DNA reads as TGTGCCATCAGTTACCTACAGACTAGCGGGAGGCCAGATACGCAGTATTTT. The chain has TRBV10-3 and TRBJ2-3; 13 bases fit TRBD2. The CDR3 loop spans 17 amino acids. CDR1 and CDR2 (germline): ENHRY, SYGVKD. V lost 5 bases, J lost 4 bases, and 9 bases stayed unmatched.

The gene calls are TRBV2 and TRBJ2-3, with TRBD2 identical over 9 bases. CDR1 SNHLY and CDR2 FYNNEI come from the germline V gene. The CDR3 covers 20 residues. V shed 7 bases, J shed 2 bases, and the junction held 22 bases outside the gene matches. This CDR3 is CASMRWRAGGPIPATDTQYF. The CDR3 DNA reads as TGTGCCAGCATGAGATGGAGAGCGGGAGGACCGATTCCTGCCACAGATACGCAGTATTTT.

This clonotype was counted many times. The DNA for the CDR3 is TGTGCCAGCAGCCGAACTCTTGGTCGCGAGCAGTACTTC. This translates into CASSRTLGREQYF. J is TRBJ2-7 and V is TRBV11-3, with D unclear. V was cut by 5 bases and J by 6 bases, with 14 bases left in between. The CDR3 is 13 amino acids. Germline lookup yields CDR1 SGHNT and CDR2 YENEEA.

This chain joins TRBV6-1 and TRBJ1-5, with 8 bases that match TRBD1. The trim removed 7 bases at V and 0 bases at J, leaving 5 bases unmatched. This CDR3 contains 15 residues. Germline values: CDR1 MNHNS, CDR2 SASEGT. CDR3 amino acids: CASTGGPYSNQPQHF. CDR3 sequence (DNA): TGTGCCAGCACAGGGGGCCCGTATAGCAATCAGCCCCAGCATTTT.

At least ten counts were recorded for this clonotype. The CDR3 here is CASSQNSAGRAGANVLTF. CDR3 in DNA: TGTGCCAGCAGCCAAAATTCCGCGGGGCGAGCTGGGGCCAACGTCCTGACTTTC. The chain uses TRBV7-8 and TRBJ2-6, with D perhaps matching TRBD2 (6 bases). With 5 bases removed from V and 2 bases from J, the gap between germline ends came to 19 bases. Germline CDR1 reads SGHVS; CDR2 reads FQNEAQ. This CDR3 contains 18 residues.

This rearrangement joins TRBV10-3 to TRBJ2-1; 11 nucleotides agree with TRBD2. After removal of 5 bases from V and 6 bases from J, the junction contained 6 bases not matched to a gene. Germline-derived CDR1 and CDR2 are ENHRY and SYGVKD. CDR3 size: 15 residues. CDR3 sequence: CAISTLAGGGNEQFF. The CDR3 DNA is TGTGCCATCAGTACCTTAGCGGGAGGGGGCAATGAGCAGTTCTTC.

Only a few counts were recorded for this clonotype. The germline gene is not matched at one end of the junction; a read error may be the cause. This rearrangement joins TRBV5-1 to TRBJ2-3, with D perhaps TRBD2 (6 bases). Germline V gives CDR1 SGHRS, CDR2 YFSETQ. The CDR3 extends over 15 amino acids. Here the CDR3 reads CASSWGGDGRVPVVF. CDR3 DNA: TGCGCCAGCAGCTGGGGCGGGGACGGCAGGGTGCCGGTGGTTTTT.

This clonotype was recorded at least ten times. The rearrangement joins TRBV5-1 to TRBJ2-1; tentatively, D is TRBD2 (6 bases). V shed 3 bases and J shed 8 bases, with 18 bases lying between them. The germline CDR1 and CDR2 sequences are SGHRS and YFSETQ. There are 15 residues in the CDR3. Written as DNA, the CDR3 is TGCGCCAGCAGCTCGGGACTGCAGTTGGTACATGAGCAGTTCTTC. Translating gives CASSSGLQLVHEQFF.

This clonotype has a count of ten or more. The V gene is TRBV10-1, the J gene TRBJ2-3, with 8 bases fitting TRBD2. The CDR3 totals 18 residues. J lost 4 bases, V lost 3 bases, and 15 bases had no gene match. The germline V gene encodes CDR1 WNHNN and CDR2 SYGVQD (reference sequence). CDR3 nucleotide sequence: TGCGCCAGCAGTGATGGTTCGGCGGCGGGGGGTACCGCAGATACGCAGTATTTT. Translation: CASSDGSAAGGTADTQYF.

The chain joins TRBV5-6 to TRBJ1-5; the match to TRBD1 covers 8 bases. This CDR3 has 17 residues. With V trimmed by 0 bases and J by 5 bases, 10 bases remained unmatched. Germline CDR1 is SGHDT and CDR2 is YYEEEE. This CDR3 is CASSLGRGRGRYQPQHF. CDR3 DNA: TGTGCCAGCAGCTTGGGCAGGGGGCGAGGCAGGTATCAGCCCCAGCATTTT.

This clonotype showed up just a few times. The CDR3 spells CASSQDRSGANVLTF. CDR3 bases: TGTGCCAGCAGCCAAGATCGGTCTGGGGCCAACGTCCTGACTTTC. The chain carries TRBV4-2 and TRBJ2-6; D gene ambiguous. The CDR3 is 15 residues long. Trimming stripped 0 bases from V and 1 base from J, with 4 bases between. Germline V CDR1 and CDR2: LGHNA, YNFKEQ.

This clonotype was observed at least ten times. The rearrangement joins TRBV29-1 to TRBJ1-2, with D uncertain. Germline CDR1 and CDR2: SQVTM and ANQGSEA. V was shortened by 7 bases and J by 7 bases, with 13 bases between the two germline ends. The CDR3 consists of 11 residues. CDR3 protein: CSAEAGRGYTF. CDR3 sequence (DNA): TGCAGCGCTGAGGCAGGCCGTGGCTACACCTTC.

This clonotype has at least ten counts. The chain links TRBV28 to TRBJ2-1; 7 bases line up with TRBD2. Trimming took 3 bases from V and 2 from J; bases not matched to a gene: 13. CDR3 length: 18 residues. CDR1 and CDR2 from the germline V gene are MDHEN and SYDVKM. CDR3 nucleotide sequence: TGTGCCAGCAGTTTTAGCGTAGTCCTGGCGGGAGCCTACAATGAGCAGTTCTTC. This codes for CASSFSVVLAGAYNEQFF.